This T cell receptor beta chain is drawn from a study of blood T cells in healthy people across ages. Overall study findings and caveats: It was held that the diversity estimates obtained from one million T cells were underestimates. Naive T cell percentage and TCR beta diversity correlated strongly.

A sample-barcoded 5' primer and a J-beta primer mix were used in a second PCR of roughly 7 to 11 cycles. A template-switch adaptor with 12 random nucleotides tagged each cDNA molecule. Each sample yielded at least 2.5 million CDR3-containing paired-end reads. From the 5' RACE reads, TCRdb called clonotypes with MiXCR, one entry per CDR3 protein. The sample holds 1.2 million to 1.5 million distinct CDR3 sequences, 42% seen once. Germline CDR1 SGHRS, CDR2 YFSETQ. This CDR3 comprises 15 residues. V lost 0 bases, J lost 0 bases, and 8 bases lay in between. Notes on this clonotype: Its antigen remains unknown.

The sequence was collected from a woman under 30 in good health. The rearrangement links TRBV5-1 to TRBJ2-3, with D unresolved. What was sequenced was blood. The CDR3 sequence is CASSLEDTSTDTQYF. CDR3 bases: TGCGCCAGCAGCTTGGAGGATACCAGCACAGATACGCAGTATTTT.